These 5 T cell receptor beta chains share one sample of origin, sequenced in a study of blood T cell repertoires in COVID-19. Data came from immunoSEQ multiplex PCR; TCRdb stores just in-frame clones and leaves some out. The sample contains a few hundred thousand clones, about nine tenths of which appear only once. The sample consisted of peripheral blood. These TCRs come from a woman in her sixties or seventies with COVID-19, enrolled during active disease.

The V call is TRBV5-1, the J call TRBJ1-1, with 7 bases that match TRBD1. The CDR3 extends over 14 amino acids. The germline V gene encodes CDR1 SGHRS and CDR2 YFSETQ. The V and J ends lost 3 bases and 6 bases, in that order; junction bases with no gene match: 8. CDR3 nucleotides: TGCGCCAGCAGCTCGGGACAGCGAGTCGCTGAAGCTTTCTTT. The encoded protein is CASSSGQRVAEAFF. The whole variable domain, filled in from reference TRBV5-1 and TRBJ1-1, reads KAGVTQTPRYLIKTRGQQVTLSCSPISGHRSVSWYQQTPGQGLQFLFEYFSETQRNKGNFPGRFSGRQFSNSRSEMNVSTLELGDSALYLCASSSGQRVAEAFFGQGTRLTVV.

The V gene is TRBV13, the J gene TRBJ1-2; D uncertain. The germline gives CDR1 PRHDT, CDR2 FYEKMQ (reference sequence). V lost 2 bases to trimming and J lost 1 base, with 11 bases between them. The CDR3 consists of 15 residues. The CDR3, as DNA: TGTGCCAGCAGCTTACGAGGGATGAGTAACTATGGCTACACCTTC. It codes for CASSLRGMSNYGYTF.

This rearrangement joins TRBV12-5 to TRBJ1-1; possible D gene TRBD1, 5 bases. V was cut by 0 bases and J by 5 bases, with 25 bases left in between. Germline V gives CDR1 LGHNT, CDR2 FRNRAP. The CDR3 is 19 residues long. This CDR3 reads CASGLVSPQGGRRGTEAFF. CDR3 nucleotide sequence: TGTGCTAGTGGTTTGGTAAGCCCTCAGGGTGGACGAAGAGGAACTGAAGCTTTCTTT.

The sample holds one count of this clone. The CDR3 DNA reads as TGTGCCAGCAGTGACGATCAGGGCAAAAACATTCAGTACTTC. It codes for CASSDDQGKNIQYF. V and J are TRBV25-1 and TRBJ2-4, with D maybe TRBD1 (5 bases). CDR3 size: 14 residues. Germline V gives CDR1 MGHDK, CDR2 SYGVNS. V lost 3 bases, J lost 3 bases, and 9 bases lay in between.

The chain uses TRBV5-6 and TRBJ1-1; D perhaps matches TRBD1 (6 bases). Germline V CDR1 and CDR2: SGHDT, YYEEEE. This CDR3 is built from 14 residues. Between the trimmed V and J ends, which lost 3 bases and 4 bases, there was a span of 13 bases. CDR3 coding DNA: TGTGCCAGCAGCTACACAGGGCTGGGCACTGAAGCTTTCTTT. Translation gives CASSYTGLGTEAFF.